One and the same sample provided the 31 T cell receptor beta chains below, sequenced in a study of cytomegalovirus exposure and HLA in healthy donors. PCR involved 60 Vbeta and 13 Jbeta primers. Only in-frame clones appear in the TCRdb table, and some are missing; sequencing was by immunoSEQ multiplex PCR. This table has about 78,000 clones, around 70% appearing once. Sequenced input: PBMCs. The origin of the receptors is a woman aged 40 to 50 in good health and CMV-seropositive.

V gene TRBV6-5 combines with J gene TRBJ2-3, with 12 bases matching TRBD2. The trim removed 4 bases at V and 7 bases at J, leaving 9 bases unmatched. The CDR3 consists of 16 residues. Germline V gene lookup returns CDR1 MNHEY and CDR2 SVGAGI. CDR3 in amino acids: CASSSLTSGRRYTQYF. The CDR3 DNA is TGTGCCAGCAGTTCCCTCACTAGCGGGAGGCGCTATACGCAGTATTTT.

This clone was recorded a few times. CDR3 residues: CASSLSSGGSQPQHF. The CDR3 region has the DNA TGTGCCAGCAGTTTAAGTTCAGGGGGTAGTCAGCCCCAGCATTTT. This sequence joins TRBV27 and TRBJ1-5; 7 bases are shared with TRBD1. Trimming removed 2 bases from V and 6 bases from J; junction bases left unmatched: 7. There are 15 residues in the CDR3. Germline V CDR1 and CDR2: MNHEY, SMNVEV (reference sequence).

The chain links TRBV7-2 to TRBJ2-7, with 11 nucleotides matching TRBD2. The CDR3 consists of 17 residues. V was pared by 4 bases and J by 2 bases, with 10 bases of the junction left unmatched. The germline V gene has CDR1 SGHTA and CDR2 FQGNSA. In DNA form, the CDR3 reads TGTGCCAGCAGCTCCGGGCTCACTAGCGGGGGCACCTACGAGCAGTACTTC. As protein: CASSSGLTSGGTYEQYF.

The chain has TRBV30 and TRBJ1-3; D gene unclear. This CDR3 has 14 residues. V lost 6 bases and J lost 2, with 14 bases in between. In germline, CDR1 is GTSNPN, CDR2 SVGIG (reference sequence). CDR3 coding DNA: TGTGCCTGTGTTTCCGGAGGACCTGGAAACACCATATATTTT. It is translated as CACVSGGPGNTIYF.

The chain links TRBV19 to TRBJ2-7; a possible D gene is TRBD1 (6 bases). Germline V CDR1 and CDR2: LNHDA, SQIVND (reference sequence). V shed 5 bases and J shed 7 bases, with 12 bases lying between them. The CDR3 totals 12 residues. The CDR3 spells CASSFRGREQYF. The CDR3 DNA sequence: TGTGCCAGTAGTTTCAGGGGTCGGGAGCAGTACTTC. Looking up the rest from reference TRBV19 and TRBJ2-7 gives the full variable domain: DGGITQSPKYLFRKEGQNVTLSCEQNLNHDAMYWYRQDPGQGLRLIYYSQIVNDFQKGDIAEGYSVSREKKESFPLTVTSAQKNPTAFYLCASSFRGREQYFGPGTRLTVT.

The table lists this clone with a few counts. J is TRBJ2-6 and V is TRBV28; tentative D call: TRBD1 (6 bases). CDR1 and CDR2 (germline): MDHEN, SYDVKM. The CDR3 has 18 residues. Trimming shortened V by 2 bases and J by 4 bases, and 18 bases separated the two germline ends. CDR3 in amino acids: CASSLDGNAGDGANVLTF. CDR3 nucleotide sequence: TGTGCCAGCAGTTTAGACGGGAACGCAGGGGACGGGGCCAACGTCCTGACTTTC.

The chain has TRBV27 and TRBJ2-1, with TRBD2 matching over 9 bases. The length of the CDR3 is 14 residues. The germline gives CDR1 MNHEY, CDR2 SMNVEV (reference sequence). V lost 5 bases, J lost 7 bases, and 6 bases stayed unmatched. CDR3 sequence reads: CASSKVAGVNEQFF. The CDR3 DNA is TGTGCCAGCAGTAAAGTAGCGGGAGTTAATGAGCAGTTCTTC.

This clone showed up just a few times. The V and J genes are TRBV28 and TRBJ2-2, with 8 bases fitting TRBD1. CDR3 size: 16 residues. The V gene's germline CDR1 is MDHEN and CDR2 SYDVKM. Germline trimming cut 2 bases from V and 4 bases from J; bases unmatched to any gene: 6. DNA of the CDR3: TGTGCCAGCAGTTTAAGAGGACAGGGAGGCACCGGGGAGCTGTTTTTT. As protein: CASSLRGQGGTGELFF. The full variable domain, completed using reference TRBV28 and TRBJ2-2, is DVKVTQSSRYLVKRTGEKVFLECVQDMDHENMFWYRQDPGLGLRLIYFSYDVKMKEKGDIPEGYSVSREKKERFSLILESASTNQTSMYLCASSLRGQGGTGELFFGEGSRLTVL.

The CDR3 nucleotides are TGTGCCAGCAGCCAAGTTGGGGCTACGGCTGGGTATGGCTACACCTTC. Its translation: CASSQVGATAGYGYTF. The chain combines TRBV14 with TRBJ1-2; D possibly corresponds to TRBD1 (5 bases). Germline CDR1 is SGHDN and CDR2 is FVKESK. CDR3 length: 16 amino acids. Trimming pared 1 base from V and 5 bases from J, leaving 17 bases between.

The chain joins TRBV6-1 to TRBJ2-1, with 13 bases that match TRBD2. The CDR3 covers 15 residues. Germline trimming cut 8 bases from V and 10 bases from J; bases unmatched to any gene: 11. Per the germline V gene, CDR1 is MNHNS and CDR2 is SASEGT. The CDR3 reads CASLLLAGGPWEQFF. CDR3 coding DNA: TGTGCCAGCTTGCTACTAGCGGGAGGGCCATGGGAGCAGTTCTTC.

The chain carries TRBV4-1 and TRBJ2-5; the D is unclear. Trimming left V 1 base short and J 1 base short, with 7 bases between. Germline values: CDR1 MGHRA, CDR2 YSYEKL. The CDR3 has 14 residues. The CDR3 region has the DNA TGCGCCAGCAGCCAAGTGGCAGGCCAAGAGACCCAGTACTTC. It translates to CASSQVAGQETQYF.

The chain carries TRBV7-9 and TRBJ2-6; D unresolved. There are 15 residues in the CDR3. Germline V lookup: CDR1 SEHNR, CDR2 FQNEAQ (reference sequence). The V end was cut by 1 base, the J end by 2 bases, with 6 bases between. The chain's CDR3 is CASSLELTGANVLTF. DNA of the CDR3: TGTGCCAGCAGCTTAGAACTTACTGGGGCCAACGTCCTGACTTTC.

The rearrangement links TRBV7-9 to TRBJ1-1, with a tentative D call TRBD1 (5 bases). The CDR3 is 12 residues long. The germline CDR1 and CDR2 sequences are SEHNR and FQNEAQ (reference sequence). The ends were cut back, 7 bases at V and 1 base at J, with 7 bases in the middle. The CDR3 DNA reads as TGTGCCAGCACCAGGGCGAACACTGAAGCTTTCTTT. Its protein is CASTRANTEAFF.

The chain links TRBV10-2 to TRBJ1-4; D gene ambiguous. The CDR3 contains 15 residues. V was pared by 0 bases and J by 8 bases, with 13 bases between. Germline V gene data show CDR1 as WSHSY and CDR2 as SAAADI. CDR3 DNA: TGCGCCAGCAGTGAGTCGGGCCCTCCCTCCGAAAAACTGTTTTTT. Its protein is CASSESGPPSEKLFF.

This chain uses TRBV29-1 with TRBJ2-7; 7 bases line up with TRBD1. The germline V gene encodes CDR1 SQVTM and CDR2 ANQGSEA. This CDR3 has 15 residues. J lost 0 bases, V lost 4 bases, and 9 bases had no gene match. As DNA, the CDR3 is TGCAGCGTTGGTGGACAGGACCGACCCTCCTACGAGCAGTACTTC. Protein: CSVGGQDRPSYEQYF.

V usage is TRBV7-2 and J usage is TRBJ1-5, with a possible D match to TRBD1 (6 bases). The CDR3 sequence is 14 residues long. Germline V gene data show CDR1 as SGHTA and CDR2 as FQGNSA. V was clipped by 5 bases and J by 4 bases, with 12 bases between them. The CDR3 nucleotides read TGTGCCAGCAGCCAAGGGGGGGGAAATCAGCCCCAGCATTTT. It yields the protein CASSQGGGNQPQHF.

The genes are TRBV5-4 and TRBJ2-3; TRBD1 might be the D (6 bases). Germline V lookup: CDR1 SGHNT, CDR2 YYREEE (reference sequence). Trimming removed 4 bases at V and 4 bases at J, with 10 bases between. This CDR3 contains 13 residues. CDR3 in DNA: TGTGCCAGCAGCCTACAGGGACCAGATACGCAGTATTTT. Its protein is CASSLQGPDTQYF.

The V gene is TRBV7-8, the J gene TRBJ1-6; 9 bases agree with TRBD1. The CDR3 length is 15 residues. The germline CDR1 and CDR2 sequences are SGHVS and FQNEAQ. V was pared by 1 base and J by 9 bases, with 4 bases of the junction left unmatched. The CDR3 reads CASSLVGQGRSPLHF. CDR3 sequence (DNA): TGTGCCAGCAGCTTAGTGGGACAGGGACGTTCACCCCTCCACTTT.

The chain recombines TRBV7-9 with TRBJ2-1; 10 positions agree with TRBD1. Germline V gene sequence: CDR1 SEHNR, CDR2 FQNEAQ (reference sequence). The CDR3 loop spans 15 amino acids. Germline trimming cut 3 bases from V and 6 bases from J; bases unmatched to any gene: 5. The CDR3 here is CASSFRDRGINEQFF. The DNA of the CDR3 is TGTGCCAGCAGCTTCCGGGACAGGGGTATCAATGAGCAGTTCTTC.

The chain links TRBV7-2 to TRBJ1-2, with D possibly being TRBD1 (5 bases). Trimming removed 7 bases from V and 8 bases from J, with 14 bases in between. The CDR3 extends over 12 amino acids. CDR1 and CDR2 (germline): SGHTA, FQGNSA. CDR3 sequence: CASTDQGLGYTF. For the CDR3, the DNA is TGTGCCAGCACCGATCAGGGACTGGGCTACACCTTC.

The chain joins TRBV19 to TRBJ1-2; 12 bases are shared with TRBD1. The V gene's germline CDR1 is LNHDA and CDR2 SQIVND (reference sequence). V gave up 6 bases and J gave up 4 bases; unmatched junction bases: 9. The CDR3 sequence is 16 residues long. CDR3 sequence reads: CASRGQGALSTYGYTF. For the CDR3, the DNA is TGTGCCAGTAGGGGACAGGGGGCGCTTAGTACCTATGGCTACACCTTC.

This clone appeared a few times. V gene TRBV19 combines with J gene TRBJ1-5, with D maybe TRBD1 (6 bases). The CDR3 consists of 15 residues. V gave up 4 bases and J gave up 0 bases, with 10 bases separating them. In germline, CDR1 is LNHDA, CDR2 SQIVND (reference sequence). The CDR3 spells CASSRGPNSNQPQHF. CDR3 bases: TGTGCCAGTAGTAGGGGGCCAAATAGCAATCAGCCCCAGCATTTT.

The chain links TRBV7-9 to TRBJ1-1; 7 bases map to TRBD1. CDR1 is SEHNR and CDR2 is FQNEAQ in the germline V gene (reference sequence). Germline trimming cut 4 bases from V and 9 bases from J; bases unmatched to any gene: 14. The CDR3 consists of 15 residues. CDR3 sequence: CASSSGSGQESKAFF. The DNA of the CDR3 is TGTGCCAGCAGCTCAGGAAGCGGACAGGAGAGTAAAGCTTTCTTT. Full variable domain (outside the CDR3, taken from reference TRBV7-9 and TRBJ1-1): DTGVSQNPRHKITKRGQNVTFRCDPISEHNRLYWYRQTLGQGPEFLTYFQNEAQLEKSRLLSDRFSAERPKGSFSTLEIQRTEQGDSAMYLCASSSGSGQESKAFFGQGTRLTVV.

The table lists this clone with many counts. The V call is TRBV5-1, the J call TRBJ1-1; TRBD1 might be the D (5 bases). With 4 bases removed from V and 0 bases from J, the gap between germline ends came to 13 bases. The CDR3 loop spans 15 amino acids. CDR1 is SGHRS, CDR2 YFSETQ, per germline. The CDR3 loop is CASSAQGAMNTEAFF. The DNA for the CDR3 is TGCGCCAGCAGCGCGCAAGGGGCGATGAACACTGAAGCTTTCTTT.

This clone was counted a single time. The junction differs from germline at one of its ends, possibly a read error. The V and J genes are TRBV7-9 and TRBJ2-7, with D possibly being TRBD1 (5 bases). Germline-derived CDR1 and CDR2 are SEHNR and FQNEAQ (reference sequence). The CDR3 sequence is 13 residues long. CDR3 residues: CSSSQADRYEQYF. CDR3 in DNA: TGTTCCAGCAGCCAGGCCGACAGATACGAGCAGTACTTC.

This chain joins TRBV6-6 and TRBJ1-1, with 8 bases aligning to TRBD1. Germline V CDR1 and CDR2: MNHNY, SVGAGI (reference sequence). The CDR3 extends over 15 amino acids. V was pared by 6 bases and J by 1 base, with 7 bases of the junction left unmatched. CDR3 protein: CASSKQGVRNTEAFF. The CDR3 DNA is TGTGCCAGCAGCAAACAGGGGGTCCGGAACACTGAAGCTTTCTTT.

V and J are TRBV27 and TRBJ1-2, with D perhaps matching TRBD1 (6 bases). Germline CDR1 and CDR2: MNHEY and SMNVEV (reference sequence). Trimming stripped 11 bases from V and 8 bases from J, with 18 bases between. This CDR3 has 12 residues. In nucleotides, the CDR3 is TGTGCCGTATCTGCAGGGGTTGGAGGCTACACCTTC. Its protein product is CAVSAGVGGYTF.

This clone was detected many times. Relative to the germline gene, one junction end is altered; a read error may explain this. This chain joins TRBV7-9 and TRBJ2-1; D perhaps matches TRBD1 (5 bases). Germline assignment: CDR1 SEHNR and CDR2 FQNEAQ (reference sequence). The CDR3 runs 11 residues. CDR3 bases: TGTGCCACAGGGTCCTCCAATGAGCAGTTCTTC. Translated: CATGSSNEQFF.

The CDR3, as DNA: TGTGCCAGCAGCTTGGATCAGGTCAGCTCCTACGAGCAGTACTTC. Protein product: CASSLDQVSSYEQYF. This chain connects TRBV5-4 to TRBJ2-7; no clear D gene. This CDR3 is built from 15 residues. Trimming cost V 0 bases and J 0 bases, with 10 bases left between them. Germline CDR1 and CDR2: SGHNT and YYREEE (reference sequence).

This clone appeared a few times. In DNA, the CDR3 is TGTGCCGCAAGAGGGCCCACAGGGAAGCAGTTCTTC. Its translation: CAARGPTGKQFF. The gene calls are TRBV25-1 and TRBJ2-1; D may be TRBD1 (6 bases). CDR1 is MGHDK, CDR2 SYGVNS, per germline. Trimming stripped 11 bases from V and 11 bases from J, with 19 bases between. The CDR3 is made up of 12 amino acids.

In this sample, this clone turned up once. The chain combines TRBV6-5 with TRBJ1-1, with D maybe TRBD1 (5 bases). Germline V gives CDR1 MNHEY, CDR2 SVGAGI. CDR3 length equals 11 residues. V gave up 4 bases and J gave up 7 bases, with 7 bases separating them. CDR3: CASSSQVEAFF. The CDR3 DNA reads TGTGCCAGCAGTTCACAGGTTGAAGCTTTCTTT.